The present T cell receptor beta chain was sequenced within a study of breast tumors, draining lymph nodes, adjacent tissues. Axillary draining lymph nodes of breast cancer patients supplied the node samples. TCRdb reprocessed the multiplex PCR reads via MiXCR and lists one record per CDR3 protein. The profile shows some 130,000 distinct CDR3 sequences, 21% of them singletons. V was clipped by 1 base and J by 15 bases; unmatched bases: 7. The CDR3 sequence is 12 residues long. Many counts were recorded for this clonotype. The receptor was derived from a female donor with breast cancer. Some clones in this sample may be carry-over from other donors' samples. The V call is TRBV12-3 or TRBV12-4, the J call TRBJ2-3; TRBD2 aligns across 7 bases. What was sequenced was axillary lymph node tissue. The CDR3: CASSLVAGVRYF. CDR3 nucleotide sequence: TGTGCCAGCAGTTTAGTGGCGGGAGTACGATATTTT.